A single sample gave rise to the 10 T cell receptor beta chains below, sequenced in a study of regulatory T cells in long-lasting Graves disease. Building the TCR beta libraries relied on iRepertoire HTBI primers, and CDR3 regions underwent Arm-PCR. TCRdb re-called the multiplex PCR reads with MiXCR, one entry per CDR3 protein. This table holds roughly 490,000 distinct CDR3 sequences, approximately 22% found once. As for time point: persistent/refractory GD, antithyroid drugs over 5 years with positive TRAb. The authors made the TCR library using RNA they extracted from PBMCs. The sequencing here drew on peripheral blood mononuclear cells (PBMCs), taken when the disease was refractory, from a patient treated with antithyroid drugs. Receptor source: a female donor with Graves disease.

This clonotype was counted many times. This sequence joins TRBV11-3 and TRBJ2-2; TRBD2 matches at 8 bases. Germline loops: CDR1 SGHNT, CDR2 YENEEA. The CDR3 has 15 residues. With V trimmed by 5 bases and J by 0 bases, 2 bases remained unmatched. CDR3 nucleotide sequence: TGTGCCAGCAGCCCTAGCGGGCCGAACACCGGGGAGCTGTTTTTT. Its protein is CASSPSGPNTGELFF.

To note about this clonotype: A read error may explain this, as a much larger clone is one base away. It is likely a read error, because the conserved phenylalanine at the end of the CDR3 is missing. The rearrangement uses TRBV15 and TRBJ2-5, with TRBD2 matching over 13 bases. Trimming removed 3 bases from V and 1 base from J; junction bases left unmatched: 14. CDR3 length equals 20 residues. Germline-derived CDR1 and CDR2 are LNHNV and YYDKDF (reference sequence). CDR3 in amino acids: CATSRSGTSGAAPIQETQYL. The CDR3 region has the DNA TGTGCCACCAGCAGGTCCGGGACTAGCGGGGCCGCGCCGATCCAAGAGACCCAGTACCTC.

CDR3 in amino acids: CASSPGSTGNTIYF. In nucleotides, the CDR3 is TGTGCCAGCAGCCCCGGGTCTACCGGAAACACCATATATTTT. V and J are TRBV11-2 and TRBJ1-3; D is ambiguous. The CDR3 is 14 amino acids. Looked up from germline, CDR1 is SGHAT and CDR2 is FQNNGV. Between the trimmed V and J ends, which lost 5 bases and 4 bases, there was a span of 12 bases.

J is TRBJ2-3 and V is TRBV11-1; maybe TRBD1 (7 bases). The CDR3 extends over 14 amino acids. V gave up 4 bases and J gave up 4 bases, with 12 bases separating them. Per the germline V gene, CDR1 is SGHAT and CDR2 is FQDESV (reference sequence). Written as DNA, the CDR3 is TGTGCCAGCAGCTCCCAGGGGGACTCAGATACGCAGTATTTT. It yields the protein CASSSQGDSDTQYF. The full variable domain, in which reference TRBV11-1 and TRBJ2-3 provide the parts outside the CDR3, is EAEVAQSPRYKITEKSQAVAFWCDPISGHATLYWYRQILGQGPELLVQFQDESVVDDSQLPKDRFSAERLKGVDSTLKIQPAELGDSAMYLCASSSQGDSDTQYFGPGTRLTVL.

This clonotype was seen ten or more times. V and J are TRBV27 and TRBJ1-2; TRBD1 is a possible D gene (5 bases). The length of the CDR3 is 15 residues. Germline V lookup: CDR1 MNHEY, CDR2 SMNVEV (reference sequence). Trimming cost V 3 bases and J 6 bases, with 17 bases left between them. DNA of the CDR3: TGTGCCAGCAGTTTCCTCGATTCAGGGATGGATGGCTACACCTTC. This encodes CASSFLDSGMDGYTF.

In this sample, this clonotype turned up many times. This chain uses TRBV12-3 or TRBV12-4 with TRBJ2-5; 9 nucleotides align to TRBD2. The CDR3 is 14 residues long. Unmatched junction bases numbered 5, after V lost 6 bases and J lost 3 bases. The CDR3 loop reads CASSTGTSKETQYF. DNA of the CDR3: TGTGCCAGCAGCACCGGGACTAGCAAAGAGACCCAGTACTTC.

This clonotype was found many times. The chain carries TRBV5-1 and TRBJ1-2; D perhaps matches TRBD1 (5 bases). The V gene lost 6 bases and the J gene lost 1 base, with 10 bases spanning the gap. CDR3 length: 13 amino acids. Germline V gene sequence: CDR1 SGHRS, CDR2 YFSETQ. This CDR3 reads CASNFDSNYGYTF. The DNA of the CDR3 is TGCGCCAGCAACTTCGACAGTAACTATGGCTACACCTTC.

About this clonotype itself: This could be a read error, since a much larger clone is one nucleotide away. This chain uses TRBV7-2 with TRBJ2-5; 10 positions match TRBD1. CDR3 length: 20 amino acids. Germline-derived CDR1 and CDR2 are SGHTA and FQGNSA. The DNA of the CDR3 is TGTGCCGGCAGCTGGAGACGGACGGGGACAGGGGACTTTGGAGATCAGACCCAGTACTTC. This encodes CAGSWRRTGTGDFGDQTQYF.

The sample holds a few counts of this clonotype. The DNA of the CDR3 is TGTGCCAGCAGCCCGATGCAGGGGGCGGGGGGCTACACCTTC. This sequence encodes CASSPMQGAGGYTF. The chain uses TRBV7-3 and TRBJ1-2; TRBD1 matches 8 bases. Germline V gene lookup returns CDR1 SGHTA and CDR2 FQGTGA. This CDR3 has 14 residues. V was pared by 5 bases and J by 8 bases, with 10 bases of the junction left unmatched.

This clonotype was counted between two and nine times. The V call is TRBV7-6, the J call TRBJ1-5; D possibly corresponds to TRBD1 (5 bases). Germline values: CDR1 SGHVS, CDR2 FNYEAQ. V gave up 2 bases and J gave up 7 bases, with 12 bases separating them. The CDR3 totals 14 residues. CDR3 in amino acids: CASSLYGAGQPQHF. The CDR3 nucleotides read TGTGCCAGCAGCTTATACGGGGCCGGGCAGCCCCAGCATTTT.